This T cell receptor beta chain was found in a study of molecular identifiers for immune sequencing clone quantification. Broader study findings: Sizes of clones that are highly expanded could be underestimated (if identical TCR molecules share a barcode). Over 99% of CMV-specific effector molecules, but under 1% of naive ones, were in clones above 20 copies. Detection of one spiked Jurkat cell's TCR RNA reportedly worked in 1 million or so naive cells.

Sorting recovered naive CD8 T cells on a CD8+CD4-CCR7+CD45RA+ profile. TCRdb reprocessed the PCR reads with MiXCR, giving one entry per CDR3 protein. The sample lists approximately 97,000 distinct CDR3 sequences, 24% occurring once. On this clonotype itself: Its antigen is unidentified.

The sample comprised naive CD8+ T cells from blood, with Jurkat cell RNA spiked in. The subset was: FACS-sorted CD8+CD4-CCR7+CD45RA+ naive T cells. The clonotype comes from a human donor in good health. Some libraries in this study had Jurkat cell RNA spiked in.

CDR3 nucleotides: TGTGCCACCAGCAGGGGTGAACTGAACACCGGGGAGCTGTTTTTT. Translated: CATSRGELNTGELFF. The genes are TRBV15 and TRBJ2-2; D is uncertain. The CDR3 is made up of 15 amino acids. Germline V gives CDR1 LNHNV, CDR2 YYDKDF (reference sequence). V was pared by 3 bases and J by 1 base, with 9 bases between.